Detailed here is one TCR beta chain. Its antigen is not known. The sample comes from a study of monozygotic twins with inflammatory bowel disease. cDNA was made in eight separate reactions per sample. UMIs were attached via template switching, each with a 6-nucleotide sample barcode. Each CDR3 protein gets one entry in TCRdb, which reprocessed the 5' RACE reads and gives no DNA. The table for this sample gives over 350,000 distinct CDR3 sequences. The CDR3 is made up of 15 amino acids. Germline-derived CDR1 and CDR2 are SEHNR and FQNEAQ (reference sequence). General study results and limits: Healthy co-twins showed greater TCRbeta diversity (inverse Simpson) than IBD patients. Varied immunosuppressive treatments among patients may have increased repertoire variability.

The sequenced sample was blood. The chain carries TRBV7-9 and TRBJ2-7; TCRdb calls TRBD1, which cannot be checked without DNA. The TCR was taken from a human donor with ulcerative colitis or Crohn's disease, or a healthy co-twin of an affected twin (not recorded which). This CDR3 is CASSSLDRDSYEQYF.